This T cell receptor (beta chain) stems from a study of regulatory T cells in long-lasting Graves disease. Germline CDR1 reads KGHDR; CDR2 reads SFDVKD. The CDR3 is 16 residues long. The junction had 6 bases not matched to a gene; V was cut back by 3 bases and J by 7 bases. HTBI primers from iRepertoire and Arm-PCR of CDR3 regions yielded the TCR beta libraries. TCRdb re-called the multiplex PCR reads with MiXCR, one entry per CDR3 protein. Among roughly 350,000 distinct CDR3 sequences, 16% were seen once, and the ten largest hold 25% to 30%. Documented time point: newly diagnosed GD, antithyroid drugs for less than 3 months. PBMC RNA served as the TCR library source. This same sample was also part of a study on T cells in Graves' hyperthyroidism and ophthalmopathy.

This chain uses TRBV24-1 with TRBJ1-4, with 11 bases that match TRBD1. The sample here was peripheral blood mononuclear cells (PBMCs), taken at new diagnosis, from a patient treated with antithyroid drugs. The clonotype comes from a man in his forties or fifties with Graves disease. The CDR3 bases are TGTGCCACCAGTGATCCTGGACAGGGGGCGGCTGAAAAACTGTTTTTT. Protein sequence: CATSDPGQGAAEKLFF.